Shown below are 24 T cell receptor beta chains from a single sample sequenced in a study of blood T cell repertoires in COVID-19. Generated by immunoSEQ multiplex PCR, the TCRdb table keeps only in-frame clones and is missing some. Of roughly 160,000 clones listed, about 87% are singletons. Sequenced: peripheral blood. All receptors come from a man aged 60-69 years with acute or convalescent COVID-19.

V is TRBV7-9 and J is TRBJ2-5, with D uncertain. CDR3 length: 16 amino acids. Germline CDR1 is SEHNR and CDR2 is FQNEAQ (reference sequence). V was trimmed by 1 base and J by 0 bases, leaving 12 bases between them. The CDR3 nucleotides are TGTGCCAGCAGCTTAGGCACAGTTACGAACCAAGAGACCCAGTACTTC. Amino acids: CASSLGTVTNQETQYF.

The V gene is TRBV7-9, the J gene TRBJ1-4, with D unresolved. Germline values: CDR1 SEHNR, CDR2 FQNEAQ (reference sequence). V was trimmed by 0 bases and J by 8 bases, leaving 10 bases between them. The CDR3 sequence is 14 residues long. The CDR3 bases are TGTGCCAGCAGCTTAGCGATGCGCCGGGAAAAACTGTTTTTT. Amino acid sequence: CASSLAMRREKLFF.

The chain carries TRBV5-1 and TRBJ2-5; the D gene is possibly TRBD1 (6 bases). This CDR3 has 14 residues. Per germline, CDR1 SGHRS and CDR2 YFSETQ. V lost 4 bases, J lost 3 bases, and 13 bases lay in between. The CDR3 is CASSPRTAKETQYF. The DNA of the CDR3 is TGCGCCAGCAGCCCGCGGACAGCCAAAGAGACCCAGTACTTC.

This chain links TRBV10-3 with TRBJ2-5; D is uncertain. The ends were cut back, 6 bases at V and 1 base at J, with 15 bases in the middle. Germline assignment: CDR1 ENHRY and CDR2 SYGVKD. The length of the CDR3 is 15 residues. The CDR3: CAISQKIDTQETQYF. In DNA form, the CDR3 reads TGTGCCATCAGCCAGAAAATCGACACCCAAGAGACCCAGTACTTC.

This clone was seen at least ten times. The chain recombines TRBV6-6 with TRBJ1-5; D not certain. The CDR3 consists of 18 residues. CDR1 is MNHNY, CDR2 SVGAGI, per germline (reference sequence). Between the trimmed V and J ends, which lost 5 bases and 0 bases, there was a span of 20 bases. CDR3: CASSPRVPSTYSNQPQHF. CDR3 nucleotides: TGTGCCAGCAGTCCCCGGGTCCCTAGTACCTATAGCAATCAGCCCCAGCATTTT.

This CDR3 reads CASSLEAGTYGYTF. CDR3 DNA sequence: TGCGCCAGCAGCTTGGAGGCGGGTACCTATGGCTACACCTTC. This rearrangement joins TRBV5-1 to TRBJ1-2; D remains unclear. CDR1 and CDR2 from the germline V gene are SGHRS and YFSETQ. Trimming stripped 0 bases from V and 4 bases from J, with 10 bases between. CDR3 length: 14 amino acids. The variable domain in full, completed from reference TRBV5-1 and TRBJ1-2, reads KAGVTQTPRYLIKTRGQQVTLSCSPISGHRSVSWYQQTPGQGLQFLFEYFSETQRNKGNFPGRFSGRQFSNSRSEMNVSTLELGDSALYLCASSLEAGTYGYTFGSGTRLTVV.

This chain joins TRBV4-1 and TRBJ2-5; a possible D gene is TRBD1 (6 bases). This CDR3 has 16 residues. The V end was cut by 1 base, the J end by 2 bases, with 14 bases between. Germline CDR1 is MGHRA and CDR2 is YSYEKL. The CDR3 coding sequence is TGCGCCAGCAGCCAAGGAGACCGGACAGATCAAGAGACCCAGTACTTC. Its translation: CASSQGDRTDQETQYF.

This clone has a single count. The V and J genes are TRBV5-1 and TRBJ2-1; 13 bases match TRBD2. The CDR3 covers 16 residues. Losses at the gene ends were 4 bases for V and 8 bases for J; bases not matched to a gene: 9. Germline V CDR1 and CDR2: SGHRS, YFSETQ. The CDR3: CASSQELAGGPDEQFF. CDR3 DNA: TGCGCCAGCAGCCAGGAACTAGCGGGGGGGCCGGATGAGCAGTTCTTC.

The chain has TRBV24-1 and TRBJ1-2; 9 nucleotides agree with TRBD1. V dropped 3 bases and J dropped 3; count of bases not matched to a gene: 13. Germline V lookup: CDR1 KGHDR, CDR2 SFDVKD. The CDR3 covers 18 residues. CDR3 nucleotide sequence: TGTGCCACCAGTGATGTTAAATTACAGGGGGCGCCCTACTATGGCTACACCTTC. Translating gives CATSDVKLQGAPYYGYTF.

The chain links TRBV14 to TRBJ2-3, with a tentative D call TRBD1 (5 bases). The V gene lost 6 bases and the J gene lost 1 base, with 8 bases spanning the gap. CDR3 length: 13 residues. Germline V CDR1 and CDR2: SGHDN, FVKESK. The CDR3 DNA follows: TGTGCCAGCAGGGGCAGGGGCACAGATACGCAGTATTTT. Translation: CASRGRGTDTQYF.

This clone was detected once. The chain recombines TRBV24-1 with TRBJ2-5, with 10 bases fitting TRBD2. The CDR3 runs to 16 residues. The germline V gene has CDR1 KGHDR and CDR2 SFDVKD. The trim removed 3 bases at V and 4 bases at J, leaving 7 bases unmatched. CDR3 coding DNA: TGTGCCACCAGTGATGGACTAGCGGCCGCCGGAGAGACCCAGTACTTC. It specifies CATSDGLAAAGETQYF.

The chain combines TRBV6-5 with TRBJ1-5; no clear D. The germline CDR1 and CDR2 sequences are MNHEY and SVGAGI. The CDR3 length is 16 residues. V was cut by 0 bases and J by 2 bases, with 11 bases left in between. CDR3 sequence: CASSYSTGGGNQPQHF. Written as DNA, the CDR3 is TGTGCCAGCAGTTACTCGACGGGTGGCGGCAATCAGCCCCAGCATTTT.

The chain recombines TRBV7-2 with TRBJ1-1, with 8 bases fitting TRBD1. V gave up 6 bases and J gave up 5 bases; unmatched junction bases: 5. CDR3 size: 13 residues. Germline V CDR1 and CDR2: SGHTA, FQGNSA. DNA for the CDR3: TGTGCCAGCAGATTACAGGGGGGAACTGAAGCTTTCTTT. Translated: CASRLQGGTEAFF.

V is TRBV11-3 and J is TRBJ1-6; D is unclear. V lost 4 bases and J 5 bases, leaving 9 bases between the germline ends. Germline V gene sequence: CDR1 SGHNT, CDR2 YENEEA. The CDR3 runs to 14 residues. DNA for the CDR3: TGTGCCAGCAGCTCCGGAGGAAATAATTCACCCCTCCACTTT. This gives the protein CASSSGGNNSPLHF.

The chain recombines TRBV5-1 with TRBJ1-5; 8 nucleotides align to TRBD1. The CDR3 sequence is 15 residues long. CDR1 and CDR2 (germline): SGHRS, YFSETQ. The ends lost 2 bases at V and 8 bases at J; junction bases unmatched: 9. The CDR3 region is CASSLSGGSDKPQHF. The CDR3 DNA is TGCGCCAGCAGCTTATCAGGGGGCAGCGACAAGCCCCAGCATTTT.

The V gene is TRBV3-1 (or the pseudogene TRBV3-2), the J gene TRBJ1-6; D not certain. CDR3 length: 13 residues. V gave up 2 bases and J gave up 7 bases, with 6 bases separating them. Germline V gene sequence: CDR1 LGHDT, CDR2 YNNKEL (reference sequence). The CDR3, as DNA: TGTGCCAGCAGCCAAAGCGGGAATTCACCCCTCCACTTT. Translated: CASSQSGNSPLHF.

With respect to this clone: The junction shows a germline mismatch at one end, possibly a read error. The CDR3 region has the DNA TGCGCCAGCAGCCAAGATACAGGACACCGGCTAAATTTT. Translating gives CASSQDTGHRLNF. The genes are TRBV4-3 and TRBJ1-4; maybe TRBD1 (5 bases). The germline gives CDR1 LGHNA, CDR2 YSLEER. The CDR3 has 13 amino acids.

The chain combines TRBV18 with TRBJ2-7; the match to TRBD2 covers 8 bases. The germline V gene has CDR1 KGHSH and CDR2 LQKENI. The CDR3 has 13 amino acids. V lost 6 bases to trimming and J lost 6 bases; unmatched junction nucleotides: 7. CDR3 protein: CASSPQRESEQYF. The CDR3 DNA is TGTGCCAGCTCGCCGCAGCGGGAGAGCGAGCAGTACTTC. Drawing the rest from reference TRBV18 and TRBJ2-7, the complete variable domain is NAGVMQNPRHLVRRRGQEARLRCSPMKGHSHVYWYRQLPEEGLKFMVYLQKENIIDESGMPKERFSAEFPKEGPSILRIQQVVRGDSAAYFCASSPQRESEQYFGPGTRLTVT.

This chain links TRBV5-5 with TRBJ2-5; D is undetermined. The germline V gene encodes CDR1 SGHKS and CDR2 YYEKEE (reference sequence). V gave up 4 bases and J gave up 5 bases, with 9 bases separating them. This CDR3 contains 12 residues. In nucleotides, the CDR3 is TGTGCCAGCAGCCTCAGTAGCGAGACCCAGTACTTC. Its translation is CASSLSSETQYF.

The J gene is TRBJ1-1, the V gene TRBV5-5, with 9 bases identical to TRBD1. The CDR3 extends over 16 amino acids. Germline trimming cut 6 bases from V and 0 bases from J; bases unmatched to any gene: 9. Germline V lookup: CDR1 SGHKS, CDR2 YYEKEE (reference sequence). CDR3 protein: CASNPRDREMNTEAFF. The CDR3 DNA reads TGTGCCAGCAATCCACGGGACAGGGAGATGAACACTGAAGCTTTCTTT.

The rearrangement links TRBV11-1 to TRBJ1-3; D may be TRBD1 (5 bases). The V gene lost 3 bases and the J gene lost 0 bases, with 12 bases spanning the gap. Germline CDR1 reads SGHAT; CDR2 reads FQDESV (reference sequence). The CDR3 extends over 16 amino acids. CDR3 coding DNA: TGTGCCAGCAGCTTTACGTGGGGCTCCTCTGGAAACACCATATATTTT. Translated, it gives CASSFTWGSSGNTIYF.

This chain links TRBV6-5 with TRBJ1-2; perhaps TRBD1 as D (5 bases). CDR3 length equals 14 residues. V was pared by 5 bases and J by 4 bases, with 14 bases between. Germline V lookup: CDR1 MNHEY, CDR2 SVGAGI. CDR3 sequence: CASSPAIGGYGYTF. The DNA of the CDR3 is TGTGCCAGCAGTCCGGCTATCGGGGGCTATGGCTACACCTTC.

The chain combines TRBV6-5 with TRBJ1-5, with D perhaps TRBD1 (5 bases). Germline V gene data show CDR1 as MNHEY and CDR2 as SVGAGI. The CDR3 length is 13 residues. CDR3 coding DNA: TGTGTCTCTTCGAGACAGAACAATCAGCCCCAGCATTTT. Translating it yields CVSSRQNNQPQHF.

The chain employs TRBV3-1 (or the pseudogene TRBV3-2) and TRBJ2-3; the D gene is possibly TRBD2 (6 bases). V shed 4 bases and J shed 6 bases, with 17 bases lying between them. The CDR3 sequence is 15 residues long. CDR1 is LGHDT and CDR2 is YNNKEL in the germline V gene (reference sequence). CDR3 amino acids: CASSPGGASSDTQYF. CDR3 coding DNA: TGTGCCAGCAGCCCCGGAGGGGCGAGCAGCGATACGCAGTATTTT.